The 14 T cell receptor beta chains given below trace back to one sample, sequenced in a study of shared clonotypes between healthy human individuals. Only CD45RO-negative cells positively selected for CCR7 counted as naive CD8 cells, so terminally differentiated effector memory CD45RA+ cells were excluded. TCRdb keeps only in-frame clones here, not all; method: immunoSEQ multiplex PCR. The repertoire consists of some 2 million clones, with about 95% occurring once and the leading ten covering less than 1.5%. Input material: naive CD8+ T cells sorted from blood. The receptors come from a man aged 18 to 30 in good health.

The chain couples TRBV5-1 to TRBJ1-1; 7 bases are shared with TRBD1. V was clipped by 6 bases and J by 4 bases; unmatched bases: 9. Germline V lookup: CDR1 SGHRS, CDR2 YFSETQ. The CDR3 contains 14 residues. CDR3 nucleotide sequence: TGCGCCAGCACTTTGGAGGGGGCTGGCACTGAAGCTTTCTTT. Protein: CASTLEGAGTEAFF.

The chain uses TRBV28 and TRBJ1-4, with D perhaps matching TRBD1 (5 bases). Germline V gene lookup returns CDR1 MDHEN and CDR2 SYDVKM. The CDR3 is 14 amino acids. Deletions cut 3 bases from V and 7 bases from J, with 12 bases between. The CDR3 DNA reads TGTGCCAGCAGTTTTTGGGGGGAGGGTGAAAAACTGTTTTTT. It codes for CASSFWGEGEKLFF.

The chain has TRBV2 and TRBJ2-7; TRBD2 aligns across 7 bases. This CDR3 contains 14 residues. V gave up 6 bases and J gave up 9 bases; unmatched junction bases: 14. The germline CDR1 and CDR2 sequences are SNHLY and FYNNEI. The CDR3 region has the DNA TGTGCCAGCAGCGACCCTGGGGGGGAAGATGGGCAGTACTTC. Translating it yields CASSDPGGEDGQYF. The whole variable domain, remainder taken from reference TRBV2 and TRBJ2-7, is EPEVTQTPSHQVTQMGQEVILRCVPISNHLYFYWYRQILGQKVEFLVSFYNNEISEKSEIFDDQFSVERPDGSNFTLKIRSTKLEDSAMYFCASSDPGGEDGQYFGPGTRLTVT.

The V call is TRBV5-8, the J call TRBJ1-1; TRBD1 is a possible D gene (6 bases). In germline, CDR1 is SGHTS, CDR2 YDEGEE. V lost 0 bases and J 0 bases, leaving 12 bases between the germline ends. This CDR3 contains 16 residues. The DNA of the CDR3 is TGTGCCAGCAGCTTGGGGACCGACAGGCTGAACACTGAAGCTTTCTTT. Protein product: CASSLGTDRLNTEAFF.

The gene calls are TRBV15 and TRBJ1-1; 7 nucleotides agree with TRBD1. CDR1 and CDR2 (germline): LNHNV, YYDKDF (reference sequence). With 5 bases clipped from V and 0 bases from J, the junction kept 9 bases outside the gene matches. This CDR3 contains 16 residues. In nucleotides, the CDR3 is TGTGCCACCAGCCGGGGGACAGAATCCATGAACACTGAAGCTTTCTTT. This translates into CATSRGTESMNTEAFF.

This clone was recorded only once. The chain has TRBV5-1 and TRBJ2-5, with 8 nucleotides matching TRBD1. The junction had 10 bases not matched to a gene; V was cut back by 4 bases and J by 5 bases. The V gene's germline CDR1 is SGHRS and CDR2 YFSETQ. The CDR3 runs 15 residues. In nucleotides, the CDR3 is TGCGCCAGCAGCCCTTGGGACAGGTCGGTGGAGACCCAGTACTTC. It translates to CASSPWDRSVETQYF.

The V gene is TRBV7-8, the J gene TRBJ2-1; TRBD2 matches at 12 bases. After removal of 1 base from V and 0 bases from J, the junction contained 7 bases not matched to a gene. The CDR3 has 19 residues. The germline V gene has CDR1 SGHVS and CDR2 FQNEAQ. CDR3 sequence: CASSLVLAGGISSYNEQFF. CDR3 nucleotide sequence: TGTGCCAGCAGCTTAGTCCTAGCGGGGGGGATAAGCTCCTACAATGAGCAGTTCTTC.

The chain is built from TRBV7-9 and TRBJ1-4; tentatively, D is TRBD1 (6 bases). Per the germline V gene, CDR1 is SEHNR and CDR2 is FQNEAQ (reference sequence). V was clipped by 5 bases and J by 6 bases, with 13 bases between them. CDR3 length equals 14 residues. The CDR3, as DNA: TGTGCCAGCAGCAAGTGGGACAACCATGAAAAACTGTTTTTT. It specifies CASSKWDNHEKLFF.

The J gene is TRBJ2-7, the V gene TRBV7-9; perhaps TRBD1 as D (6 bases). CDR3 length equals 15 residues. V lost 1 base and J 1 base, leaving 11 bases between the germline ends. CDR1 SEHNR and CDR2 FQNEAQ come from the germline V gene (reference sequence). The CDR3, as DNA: TGTGCCAGCAGCTTAGGGGACATCCGTTCCTACGAGCAGTACTTC. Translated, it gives CASSLGDIRSYEQYF.

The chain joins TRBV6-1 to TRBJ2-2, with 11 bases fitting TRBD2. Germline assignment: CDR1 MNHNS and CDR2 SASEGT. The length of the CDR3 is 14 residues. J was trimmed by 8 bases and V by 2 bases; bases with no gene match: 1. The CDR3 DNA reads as TGTGCCAGCAGTGAACTAGCGGGAGGTGGGGAGCTGTTTTTT. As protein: CASSELAGGGELFF.

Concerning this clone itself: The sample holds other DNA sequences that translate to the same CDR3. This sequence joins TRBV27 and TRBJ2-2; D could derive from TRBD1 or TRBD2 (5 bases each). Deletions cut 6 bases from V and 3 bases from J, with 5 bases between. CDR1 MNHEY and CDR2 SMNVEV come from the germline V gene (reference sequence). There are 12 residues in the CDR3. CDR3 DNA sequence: TGTGCCAGCAGGGGGGACACCGGGGAGCTGTTTTTT. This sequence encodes CASRGDTGELFF.

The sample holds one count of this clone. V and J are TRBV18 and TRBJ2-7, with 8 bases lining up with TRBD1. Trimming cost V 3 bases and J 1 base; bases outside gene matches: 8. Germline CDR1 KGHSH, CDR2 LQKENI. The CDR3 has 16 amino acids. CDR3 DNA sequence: TGTGCCAGCTCACCGAAGGACAGGGCGTCGTCCTACGAGCAGTACTTC. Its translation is CASSPKDRASSYEQYF.

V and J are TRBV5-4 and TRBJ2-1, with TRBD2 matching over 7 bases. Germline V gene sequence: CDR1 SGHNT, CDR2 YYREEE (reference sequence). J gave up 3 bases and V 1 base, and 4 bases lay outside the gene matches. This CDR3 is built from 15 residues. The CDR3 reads CASSLPQRDYNEQFF. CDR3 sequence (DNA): TGTGCCAGCAGCTTGCCCCAGCGGGACTACAATGAGCAGTTCTTC.

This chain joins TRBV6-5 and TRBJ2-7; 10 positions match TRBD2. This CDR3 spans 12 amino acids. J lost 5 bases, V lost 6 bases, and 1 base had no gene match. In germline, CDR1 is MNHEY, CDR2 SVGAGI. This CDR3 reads CASRLAGDEQYF. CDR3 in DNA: TGTGCCAGCAGGCTAGCGGGAGACGAGCAGTACTTC.